A selection of T cell receptor beta chains follows, all from one sample in a study of CD8 T cells in Susac syndrome. TCRdb reprocessed the immunoSEQ multiplex PCR reads via MiXCR and lists one record per CDR3 protein. This sample has 95,000 to 150,000 distinct CDR3 sequences, with approximately 95% found just once. Sequenced input: CD8+ T cells from PBMCs. These receptors all stem from a human donor with multiple sclerosis. Each CDR3 is given with its conserved first and last residue. Fields, in order: CDR3 length, J gene, V gene, CDR3 protein.

CDR3 length: 12; J gene: TRBJ2-2; V gene: TRBV27; CDR3 protein: CASSPTPGELFF
CDR3 length: 14; J gene: TRBJ2-3; V gene: TRBV11-3; CDR3 protein: CASSLGRVEDTQYF
CDR3 length: 11; J gene: TRBJ1-1; V gene: TRBV30; CDR3 protein: CAWSVEGEAFF
CDR3 length: 14; J gene: TRBJ2-1; V gene: TRBV9; CDR3 protein: CASGKKSSYNEQFF
CDR3 length: 12; J gene: TRBJ1-3; V gene: TRBV9; CDR3 protein: CASSPGTDTIYF
CDR3 length: 18; J gene: TRBJ2-1; V gene: TRBV24-1; CDR3 protein: CATSDPGQGAPDYNEQFF
CDR3 length: 15; J gene: TRBJ1-2; V gene: TRBV7-2; CDR3 protein: CASSSRGRRVDGYTF
CDR3 length: 13; J gene: TRBJ2-3; V gene: TRBV29-1; CDR3 protein: CSVVGTSADTQYF
CDR3 length: 14; J gene: TRBJ2-5; V gene: TRBV7-9; CDR3 protein: CASSLPQAEETQYF
CDR3 length: 16; J gene: TRBJ2-1; V gene: TRBV4-2; CDR3 protein: CASSQGAGGPRDEQFF
CDR3 length: 10; J gene: TRBJ2-1; V gene: TRBV30; CDR3 protein: CAWNRNEQFF
CDR3 length: 17; J gene: TRBJ2-2; V gene: TRBV7-7; CDR3 protein: CASSLTPTSAITGELFF
CDR3 length: 16; J gene: TRBJ1-5; V gene: TRBV7-2; CDR3 protein: CASSLIPVAGGQPQHF
CDR3 length: 15; J gene: TRBJ2-5; V gene: TRBV9; CDR3 protein: CASSFSGTLKETQYF
CDR3 length: 13; J gene: TRBJ2-7; V gene: TRBV28; CDR3 protein: CASSSGLSYEQYF
CDR3 length: 12; J gene: TRBJ1-2; V gene: TRBV9; CDR3 protein: CASLSGDYGYTF
CDR3 length: 14; J gene: TRBJ1-2; V gene: TRBV5-1; CDR3 protein: CASTTGLGRNGYTF
CDR3 length: 14; J gene: TRBJ2-1; V gene: TRBV5-1; CDR3 protein: CASSFRLPANEQFF
CDR3 length: 18; J gene: TRBJ1-1; V gene: TRBV20-1; CDR3 protein: CSARDGGRGGQSITEAFF
CDR3 length: 15; J gene: TRBJ1-5; V gene: TRBV9; CDR3 protein: CASSVEGDSNQPQHF
CDR3 length: 15; J gene: TRBJ2-1; V gene: TRBV20-1; CDR3 protein: CSASPSSGTYNEQFF
CDR3 length: 16; J gene: TRBJ2-2; V gene: TRBV5-1; CDR3 protein: CASSRPDRLNTGELFF
CDR3 length: 15; J gene: TRBJ2-7; V gene: TRBV11-2; CDR3 protein: CASRNVGGRVYEQYF
CDR3 length: 17; J gene: TRBJ2-5; V gene: TRBV28; CDR3 protein: CASSAPKQGERGETQYF
CDR3 length: 13; J gene: TRBJ1-1; V gene: TRBV6-5; CDR3 protein: CASSPGTMTEAFF
CDR3 length: 16; J gene: TRBJ2-1; V gene: TRBV3-1; CDR3 protein: CASSQDLASSYNEQFF
CDR3 length: 13; J gene: TRBJ2-3; V gene: TRBV9; CDR3 protein: CASSPPGTDTQYF
CDR3 length: 18; J gene: TRBJ2-1; V gene: TRBV6-4; CDR3 protein: CASALAPILAGSYNEQFF
CDR3 length: 16; J gene: TRBJ2-2; V gene: TRBV6-1; CDR3 protein: CASSPRDRGGSGELFF
CDR3 length: 14; J gene: TRBJ2-1; V gene: TRBV14; CDR3 protein: CASSPPSRDNEQFF
CDR3 length: 15; J gene: TRBJ2-1; V gene: TRBV7-9; CDR3 protein: CASSPERGAYNEQFF
CDR3 length: 13; J gene: TRBJ1-1; V gene: TRBV27; CDR3 protein: CASSFGQNTEAFF
CDR3 length: 13; J gene: TRBJ2-1; V gene: TRBV6-1; CDR3 protein: CASSDGQYNEQFF
CDR3 length: 15; J gene: TRBJ2-7; V gene: TRBV5-6; CDR3 protein: CASSFSPRSSYEQYF
CDR3 length: 15; J gene: TRBJ2-5; V gene: TRBV5-8; CDR3 protein: CASRADADWQETQYF
CDR3 length: 13; J gene: TRBJ1-1; V gene: TRBV5-4; CDR3 protein: CASSSGGWSEAFF
CDR3 length: 14; J gene: TRBJ2-3; V gene: TRBV5-6; CDR3 protein: CASSIGASTDTQYF
CDR3 length: 14; J gene: TRBJ2-7; V gene: TRBV27; CDR3 protein: CASSFAAGVYEQYF
CDR3 length: 16; J gene: TRBJ1-1; V gene: TRBV7-9; CDR3 protein: CASSQNVAGQFAEAFF
CDR3 length: 20; J gene: TRBJ2-6; V gene: TRBV4-1; CDR3 protein: CASSPRRTGGLLSGANVLTF
CDR3 length: 15; J gene: TRBJ2-7; V gene: TRBV11-2; CDR3 protein: CASSSGLAGTYEQYF
CDR3 length: 13; J gene: TRBJ2-5; V gene: TRBV5-4; CDR3 protein: CASSWEGKETQYF
CDR3 length: 15; J gene: TRBJ1-5; V gene: TRBV5-6; CDR3 protein: CASSLGQGVGQPQHF
CDR3 length: 14; J gene: TRBJ1-6; V gene: TRBV13; CDR3 protein: CASSSGTGGSPLHF